This T cell receptor beta chain was recovered during a study of blood T cell repertoires in COVID-19 (dated by TCRdb to 2019 to 2021). Study-wide context: Samples covering the acute and convalescent phases of COVID-19 were provided by collaborators in the United States, Italy and Spain. A freely available public database, intended as a resource for researchers studying the immune response to SARS-CoV-2, is where the repertoires were released. The samples were drawn from two sources: the first 160 participants of the ongoing ImmuneRACE study, and over 950 subjects contributed by 6 global collaborators. A de-identified subject ID, COVID-19 status, age in years and sex were almost always included in the sample metadata. HLA class I and class II types, where available, came from metadata supplied by the sample provider rather than from assay-based typing. Deeply sampled blood TCRbeta repertoires from subjects exposed to, actively infected with, or recovered from COVID-19 were included in the dataset. The material from the prospective study consisted of cDNA or gDNA derived from T cells, B-cell-depleted T cells, or PBMCs. Overall study outcomes, separate from this receptor: How much clinical and demographic metadata was included differed by source and by participant, and the metadata was provided uncurated.

Whole blood was collected in K2EDTA tubes by collaborating institutions according to the institutions' own protocols. For TCRbeta analysis, collaborator samples were shipped as frozen whole blood, as isolated PBMCs, or as DNA extracted from either sample type. Comments on this clone: The clone's antigen remains unknown. No much larger clone exists at a distance of one base, and base qualities are not known.

The germline V gene specifies SGHTA as CDR1 and FQGNSA as CDR2. Counted from cysteine to phenylalanine, this CDR3 has 12 amino acids. This entry keeps only the CDR3 DNA: 36 bases, framed from base 1. Trimming removed 10 bases from V and 1 base from J; the gene matches leave 2 bases unexplained. TCRbeta CDR3 regions were amplified from genomic DNA using the immunoSEQ Assay, a bias-controlled multiplex PCR. The original methods were these. The number of nucleated cells in each sample was estimated from the amplification of reference gene primers within the assay. Sequence reads were collapsed and filtered to measure the absolute abundance of every unique TCRbeta CDR3 rearrangement. For each sample, productive Simpson clonality was calculated as the square root of Simpson's diversity index over productive rearrangements. TCRdb re-hosts the immuneACCESS table, in-frame sequences only. Its copies lack some clones; in the studies checked, an unresolved V gene accounts for under half of them, and the cause for the rest is not known. The V and J calls and clone size are taken from that table; D and trimming were inferred from the DNA. For this sample the table gives tens of thousands of clones, of which roughly 87% were detected only once. The ten largest clones represent over 12% of the sample.

The sample taken for sequencing was peripheral blood. In this chain, TRBV7-2 is recombined with TRBJ2-3, with TRBD1 identical over 7 junction bases. The TCR sequence derives from a man aged 60 to 69 with active COVID-19. The DNA sequence reads TGTGCCACCGGACAGGGCACAGATACGCAGTATTTT. This sequence encodes CATGQGTDTQYF.